The present T cell receptor (beta chain) was sequenced within a study of response to subunit inactivated influenza vaccine. General study results and limits: The authors suggested that few new T cells are recruited per seasonal influenza vaccination.

With 7 bases clipped from V and 8 bases from J, the junction kept 13 bases outside the gene matches. This CDR3 has 15 amino acids. This clonotype was observed a few times. What it recognizes is unknown. TCRdb reanalysed the RT-PCR reads using MiXCR and keeps one entry per CDR3 protein. The table records 530,000 or so distinct CDR3 sequences, approximately 10% of them present only once. Specimen: PBMCs from blood, collected on the day of vaccination. The chain has TRBV12-3 or TRBV12-4 and TRBJ2-5, with 10 bases matching TRBD2. This receptor was taken from a man in his forties or fifties who received an inactivated influenza vaccine. CDR3 DNA: TGTGCCAGCAAGGGCCTAGCGGGGGCCCGCGGCACCCAGTACTTC. This codes for CASKGLAGARGTQYF.